The 30 T cell receptor beta chains below come from one sample, sequenced in a study of spatial heterogeneity in lung cancer. TCRdb processed the 5' RACE reads anew with MiXCR; each CDR3 protein has one entry. Altogether some 3,000 distinct CDR3 sequences are present, around an eighth being singletons, with the ten largest covering about 39%. Time point specified: sample taken at primary tumor resection. Unsorted samples of tumor, nontumor lung or frozen PBMC had their whole RNA sequenced. The sample consisted of normal lung tissue next to the tumor, taken at surgery. These receptors were taken from a male donor with early-stage non-small cell lung cancer.

This clonotype was detected ten times or more. V and J are TRBV28 and TRBJ2-3; the D call may be TRBD1 or TRBD2 (5 bases each). This CDR3 is 16 amino acids long. The ends were cut back, 5 bases at V and 4 bases at J, with 19 bases in the middle. CDR1 is MDHEN, CDR2 SYDVKM, per germline. CDR3 nucleotide sequence: TGTGCCAGCAGTCACGTCGGCAGGGACCCCGCAGATACGCAGTATTTT. Translating gives CASSHVGRDPADTQYF.

This clonotype is classed as medium-sized (0.01 to 0.1%). This chain joins TRBV28 and TRBJ1-5, with a possible D match to TRBD1 (5 bases). Germline V CDR1 and CDR2: MDHEN, SYDVKM. Trimming stripped 4 bases from V and 3 bases from J, with 10 bases between. The CDR3 runs to 14 residues. The CDR3 DNA follows: TGTGCCAGCAGTTCTGACAGAGACAATCAGCCCCAGCATTTT. Amino acids: CASSSDRDNQPQHF.

There are many counts of this clonotype. V and J are TRBV5-1 and TRBJ2-5; TRBD1 matches at 8 bases. From germline, CDR1 is SGHRS and CDR2 YFSETQ. V was pared by 5 bases and J by 3 bases, with 6 bases of the junction left unmatched. The CDR3 runs 14 residues. The CDR3 DNA sequence: TGCGCCAGCAGTTCCGAGACAGGGGAAGAGACCCAGTACTTC. Its translation is CASSSETGEETQYF.

This chain uses TRBV10-3 with TRBJ2-7; the D call may be TRBD1 or TRBD2 (6 bases each). The CDR3 has 17 amino acids. Trimming stripped 2 bases from V and 3 bases from J, with 20 bases between. The germline V gene encodes CDR1 ENHRY and CDR2 SYGVKD. This chain's CDR3 is CAISEPGLTGAGYEQYF. The DNA of the CDR3 is TGTGCCATCAGTGAGCCCGGCCTTACGGGGGCGGGCTACGAGCAGTACTTC.

This clonotype was picked up many times. The genes are TRBV27 and TRBJ2-7; maybe TRBD1 (5 bases). Germline CDR1 and CDR2: MNHEY and SMNVEV (reference sequence). V lost 5 bases and J 4 bases, leaving 21 bases between the germline ends. CDR3 length: 16 amino acids. The CDR3 reads CASSPGPGASVYEQYF. CDR3 DNA sequence: TGTGCCAGCAGTCCCGGACCTGGGGCTAGTGTATACGAGCAGTACTTC.

This clonotype is medium-sized by share. The rearrangement joins TRBV28 to TRBJ2-7; 11 bases fit TRBD2. The CDR3 length is 17 residues. Germline assignment: CDR1 MDHEN and CDR2 SYDVKM. J was trimmed by 7 bases and V by 4 bases; bases with no gene match: 15. The CDR3 DNA follows: TGTGCCAGCAGTTCTAAACAAACTAGCGGGAGCATCTGGGAGCAGTACTTC. Amino acids: CASSSKQTSGSIWEQYF.

This clonotype has ten or more counts. J is TRBJ2-7 and V is TRBV7-9, with TRBD2 matching over 7 bases. Germline assignment: CDR1 SEHNR and CDR2 FQNEAQ (reference sequence). The V segment lost 6 bases and the J segment 0 bases; nucleotides outside the gene matches: 5. The CDR3 extends over 14 amino acids. CDR3 in amino acids: CASSLSGSSYEQYF. CDR3 coding DNA: TGTGCCAGCAGTCTTAGCGGGTCCTCCTACGAGCAGTACTTC.

A single count supports this clonotype. J is TRBJ2-1 and V is TRBV2; D possibly uses TRBD1 or TRBD2 (5 bases each). The CDR3 totals 16 residues. Looked up from germline, CDR1 is SNHLY and CDR2 is FYNNEI. Trimming cost V 7 bases and J 8 bases, with 24 bases left between them. The chain's CDR3 is CASNVDGTPRSDEQFF. DNA for the CDR3: TGTGCCAGCAATGTCGACGGGACCCCCCGTTCCGATGAGCAGTTCTTC.

This clonotype was seen a few times. The rearrangement links TRBV28 to TRBJ2-5, with TRBD2 matching over 9 bases. Germline V CDR1 and CDR2: MDHEN, SYDVKM. Trimming took 3 bases from V and 9 from J; bases not matched to a gene: 8. The CDR3 consists of 14 residues. Here the CDR3 reads CASSFQGLATAQYF. CDR3 bases: TGTGCCAGCAGTTTTCAAGGACTAGCGACGGCCCAGTACTTC.

This clonotype was seen at least ten times. The V gene is TRBV9, the J gene TRBJ2-5; D gene uncertain. V dropped 3 bases and J dropped 3 bases, with 9 bases sitting between them. The CDR3 is made up of 13 amino acids. Germline V gives CDR1 SGDLS, CDR2 YYNGEE. The CDR3 loop is CASSAPPKETQYF. The CDR3 nucleotides read TGTGCCAGCAGCGCGCCTCCCAAAGAGACCCAGTACTTC.

There are a few counts of this clonotype. The chain uses TRBV5-6 and TRBJ2-1; 7 bases align to TRBD1. The CDR3 has 14 residues. Germline CDR1 reads SGHDT; CDR2 reads YYEEEE. The ends lost 2 bases at V and 9 bases at J; junction bases unmatched: 8. The CDR3 spells CASSFRTGPTEQFF. Here the CDR3 DNA reads TGTGCCAGCAGCTTCCGGACAGGTCCCACTGAGCAGTTCTTC.

This clonotype was counted ten times or more. The V and J genes are TRBV6-1 and TRBJ2-1; 10 bases align to TRBD1. Germline assignment: CDR1 MNHNS and CDR2 SASEGT. J was trimmed by 6 bases and V by 5 bases; bases with no gene match: 4. This CDR3 has 14 amino acids. The CDR3 here is CASSRDRGLNEQFF. The DNA for the CDR3 is TGTGCCAGCAGTCGGGACAGGGGTCTCAATGAGCAGTTCTTC.

This clonotype is classed as medium-sized (0.01 to 0.1%). The V and J genes are TRBV24-1 and TRBJ2-3, with 12 bases matching TRBD2. J gave up 3 bases and V 4 bases, and 7 bases lay outside the gene matches. The CDR3 has 17 amino acids. CDR1 and CDR2 (germline): KGHDR, SFDVKD. DNA for the CDR3: TGTGCCACCAGTGACCACTCTAGCGGGAGGGCGACAGATACGCAGTATTTT. Protein sequence: CATSDHSSGRATDTQYF.

This clonotype was seen many times. This chain links TRBV12-3 or TRBV12-4 with TRBJ1-2; maybe TRBD1 (5 bases). The CDR3 length is 15 residues. V shed 2 bases and J shed 1 base, with 11 bases lying between them. The CDR3 nucleotides read TGTGCCAGCAGTTTACGAGGGGATGTTAACTATGGCTACACCTTC. Its protein product is CASSLRGDVNYGYTF.

This clonotype was counted ten times or more. J is TRBJ2-2 and V is TRBV18; a weak D match, TRBD1 (6 bases). The CDR3 covers 16 residues. The germline V gene has CDR1 KGHSH and CDR2 LQKENI. Deletions cut 3 bases from V and 1 base from J, with 12 bases between. The CDR3 here is CASSPPDRLNTGELFF. In DNA form, the CDR3 reads TGTGCCAGCTCACCTCCTGACAGGCTGAACACCGGGGAGCTGTTTTTT.

This clonotype is labeled as medium-sized. The CDR3 is CASPGLAGRNEQFF. CDR3 DNA: TGCGCCAGCCCGGGACTAGCGGGAAGAAATGAGCAGTTCTTC. V gene TRBV5-1 combines with J gene TRBJ2-1, with 13 bases matching TRBD2. The CDR3 consists of 14 residues. CDR1 and CDR2 from the germline V gene are SGHRS and YFSETQ. V dropped 7 bases and J dropped 7; count of bases not matched to a gene: 5.

In its sample, this clonotype ranks as medium-sized. The chain couples TRBV20-1 to TRBJ2-1; 7 bases align to TRBD2. J gave up 0 bases and V 3 bases, and 8 bases lay outside the gene matches. Germline CDR1 DFQATT, CDR2 SNEGSKA (reference sequence). This CDR3 contains 16 residues. CDR3 sequence: CSASGASGSSYNEQFF. CDR3 nucleotide sequence: TGCAGTGCTAGTGGCGCTAGCGGAAGCTCCTACAATGAGCAGTTCTTC.

J is TRBJ2-7 and V is TRBV28; possibly TRBD1 for D (6 bases). Germline-derived CDR1 and CDR2 are MDHEN and SYDVKM. This CDR3 region has 14 residues. The V end lost 3 bases, the J end lost 4 bases, and 13 bases lay between the germline ends. The CDR3, as DNA: TGTGCCAGCAGTTTCTCCCGGGACACATACGAGCAGTACGTC. It is translated as CASSFSRDTYEQYV.

This clonotype is medium-sized in the sample. The genes are TRBV29-1 and TRBJ2-1; possibly TRBD1 or TRBD2 for D (6 bases each). The CDR3 extends over 15 amino acids. Per the germline V gene, CDR1 is SQVTM and CDR2 is ANQGSEA. Trimming took 5 bases from V and 6 from J, leaving 20 bases between them. For the CDR3, the DNA is TGCAGCGTTAGGGGAGCAGGGGAGGTTTTCAATGAGCAGTTCTTC. Its translation is CSVRGAGEVFNEQFF.

In this sample, this clonotype turned up many times. The chain employs TRBV28 and TRBJ2-7; TRBD1 or TRBD2 may be the D gene (5 bases each). The length of the CDR3 is 12 residues. V was pared by 10 bases and J by 7 bases, with 17 bases between. CDR1 is MDHEN, CDR2 SYDVKM, per germline. CDR3 in DNA: TGTGCCAACTCGGGACGGGTAGGAGAGCAGTACTTC. Translated: CANSGRVGEQYF.

The chain recombines TRBV11-2 with TRBJ1-1, with TRBD1 as a possible D gene (5 bases). The V end was cut by 4 bases, the J end by 3 bases, with 9 bases between. CDR3 length: 13 amino acids. Per germline, CDR1 SGHAT and CDR2 FQNNGV. The CDR3 region is CASSSTVDTEAFF. CDR3 sequence (DNA): TGTGCCAGCAGCTCGACAGTGGACACTGAAGCTTTCTTT.

This clonotype is categorized as large. The CDR3, as DNA: TGTGCCACCATGGGCGGGGATAACACCGGGGAGCTGTTTTTT. Its translation is CATMGGDNTGELFF. The chain has TRBV24-1 and TRBJ2-2; a weak D match, TRBD2 (6 bases). V was trimmed by 8 bases and J by 2 bases, leaving 11 bases between them. The CDR3 runs 14 residues. CDR1 is KGHDR and CDR2 is SFDVKD in the germline V gene.

This clonotype was found many times. This chain links TRBV13 with TRBJ2-7; possibly TRBD1 for D (7 bases). Germline CDR1 reads PRHDT; CDR2 reads FYEKMQ (reference sequence). V dropped 3 bases and J dropped 5 bases, with 17 bases sitting between them. The CDR3 is 15 amino acids. CDR3 residues: CASSFGQAGLNEQYF. The CDR3 DNA reads TGTGCCAGCAGCTTCGGACAGGCGGGGTTAAACGAGCAGTACTTC.

Within the sample, this clonotype is medium-sized. The chain recombines TRBV7-9 with TRBJ2-7; D may be TRBD2 (7 bases). Germline V gene lookup returns CDR1 SEHNR and CDR2 FQNEAQ (reference sequence). The CDR3 runs to 16 residues. V shed 2 bases and J shed 1 base, with 15 bases lying between them. The CDR3 loop is CASSLLGGGSSYEQYF. The CDR3 coding sequence is TGTGCCAGCAGCTTATTGGGAGGGGGATCGTCCTACGAGCAGTACTTC.

This clonotype was counted ten times or more. V usage is TRBV7-8 and J usage is TRBJ2-7; D remains unclear. Between the trimmed V and J ends, which lost 3 bases and 3 bases, there was a span of 9 bases. The CDR3 extends over 13 amino acids. Germline V gene sequence: CDR1 SGHVS, CDR2 FQNEAQ. The CDR3 is CASSLGGNYEQYF. The CDR3 DNA is TGTGCCAGCAGCTTGGGCGGTAACTACGAGCAGTACTTC.

In its sample, this clonotype ranks as medium-sized. This chain uses TRBV7-2 with TRBJ2-5, with 10 bases lining up with TRBD1. Germline CDR1 and CDR2: SGHTA and FQGNSA. J gave up 6 bases and V 4 bases, and 11 bases lay outside the gene matches. The CDR3 is made up of 16 amino acids. The CDR3 region is CASSSRRGDRGQTQYF. CDR3 DNA sequence: TGTGCCAGCAGCTCCCGTAGGGGGGACAGGGGACAGACCCAGTACTTC.

This clonotype was counted many times. The chain couples TRBV12-3 or TRBV12-4 to TRBJ2-7; no firm D call. Trimming pared 6 bases from V and 5 bases from J, leaving 11 bases between. The CDR3 length is 12 residues. This CDR3 is CASSPTGHEQYF. CDR3 sequence (DNA): TGTGCCAGCAGCCCGACGGGTCACGAGCAGTACTTC.

This clonotype appeared a few times. CDR3 sequence (DNA): TGTGCCAGCAGCCAAGACCGCGGGTACAATGAGCAGTTCTTC. The encoded protein is CASSQDRGYNEQFF. The rearrangement uses TRBV3-1 and TRBJ2-1; tentatively, D is TRBD2 (5 bases). The V and J ends lost 0 bases and 4 bases respectively, with 7 bases between them. Germline CDR1 is LGHDT and CDR2 is YNNKEL (reference sequence). The CDR3 length is 14 residues.

This clonotype is medium-sized within its sample. The genes are TRBV29-1 and TRBJ2-3; TRBD2 matches at 9 bases. V gave up 3 bases and J gave up 5 bases; unmatched junction bases: 3. The CDR3 has 13 amino acids. CDR1 SQVTM and CDR2 ANQGSEA come from the germline V gene. CDR3 nucleotides: TGCAGCGTTGAGCGGGAGGGTAGAGATACGCAGTATTTT. Residues: CSVEREGRDTQYF.

The chain carries TRBV5-4 and TRBJ2-3; TRBD2 agrees at 8 bases. The V gene's germline CDR1 is SGHNT and CDR2 YYREEE (reference sequence). The CDR3 is 16 residues long. V lost 7 bases and J lost 2; bases outside the gene matches: 12. The CDR3 loop reads CASQKLAGRNTDTQYF. The CDR3 region has the DNA TGTGCCAGCCAAAAGTTAGCGGGAAGAAACACAGATACGCAGTATTTT.